This T cell receptor beta chain is from a study of T cell repertoires in cytomegalovirus infection. On the study more broadly: Indications of both CMV infection and matching HLA type were provided by public TCR beta signatures.

As concerns this clonotype: The antigen is undetermined.

TCRdb re-analysed the reads in MiXCR, keeping a single row per CDR3 protein. The sample contains some 800,000 distinct CDR3 sequences, 30% to 35% of which appear only once. The ends lost 2 bases at V and 5 bases at J; junction bases unmatched: 9. The CDR3 runs to 16 residues. Germline loops: CDR1 SGHDT, CDR2 YYEEEE. The V gene is TRBV5-6, the J gene TRBJ1-4, with 7 nucleotides matching TRBD1. The specimen was cultured CD8+ T cells from PBMCs, collected from culture after CMV antigen stimulation. This receptor was obtained from a human donor in good health (CMV status not recorded). Some clones in this sample may be carry-over from other donors' samples. CDR3 loop: CASSFDRDLVNEKLFF. CDR3 coding DNA: TGTGCCAGCAGCTTCGACAGGGATCTTGTCAATGAAAAACTGTTTTTT. The whole variable domain, filled in from reference TRBV5-6 and TRBJ1-4, reads DAGVTQSPTHLIKTRGQQVTLRCSPKSGHDTVSWYQQALGQGPQFIFQYYEEEERQRGNFPDRFSGHQFPNYSSELNVNALLLGDSALYLCASSFDRDLVNEKLFFGSGTQLSVL.